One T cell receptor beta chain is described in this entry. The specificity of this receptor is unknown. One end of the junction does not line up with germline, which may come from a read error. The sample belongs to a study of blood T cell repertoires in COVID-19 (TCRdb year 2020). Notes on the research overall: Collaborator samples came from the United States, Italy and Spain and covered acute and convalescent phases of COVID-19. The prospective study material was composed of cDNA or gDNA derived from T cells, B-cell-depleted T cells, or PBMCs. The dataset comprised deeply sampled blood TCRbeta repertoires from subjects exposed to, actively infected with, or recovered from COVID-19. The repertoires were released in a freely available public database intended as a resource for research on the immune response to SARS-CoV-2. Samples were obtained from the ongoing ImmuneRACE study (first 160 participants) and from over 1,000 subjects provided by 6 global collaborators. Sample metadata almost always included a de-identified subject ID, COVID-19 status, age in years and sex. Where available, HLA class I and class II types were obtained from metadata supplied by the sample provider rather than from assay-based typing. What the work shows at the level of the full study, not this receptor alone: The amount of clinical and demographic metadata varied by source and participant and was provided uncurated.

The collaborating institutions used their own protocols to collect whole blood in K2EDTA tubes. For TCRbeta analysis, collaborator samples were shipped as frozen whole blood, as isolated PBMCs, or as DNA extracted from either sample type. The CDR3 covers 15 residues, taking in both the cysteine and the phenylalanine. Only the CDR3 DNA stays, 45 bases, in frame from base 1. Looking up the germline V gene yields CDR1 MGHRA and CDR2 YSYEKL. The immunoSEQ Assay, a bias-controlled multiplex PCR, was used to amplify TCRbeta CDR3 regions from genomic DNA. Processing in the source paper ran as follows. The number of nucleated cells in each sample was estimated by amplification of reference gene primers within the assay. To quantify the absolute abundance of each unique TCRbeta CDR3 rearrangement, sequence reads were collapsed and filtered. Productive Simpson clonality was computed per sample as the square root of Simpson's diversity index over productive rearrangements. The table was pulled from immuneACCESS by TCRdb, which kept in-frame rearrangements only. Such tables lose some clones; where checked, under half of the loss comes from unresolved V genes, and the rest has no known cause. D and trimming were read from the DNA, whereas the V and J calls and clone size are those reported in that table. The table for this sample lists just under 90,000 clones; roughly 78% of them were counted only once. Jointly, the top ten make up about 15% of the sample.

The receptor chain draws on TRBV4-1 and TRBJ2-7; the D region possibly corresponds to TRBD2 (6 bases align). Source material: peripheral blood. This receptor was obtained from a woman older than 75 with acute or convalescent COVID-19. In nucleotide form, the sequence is TGCGCCAGCAGCCAAACTCCGGGACTCTCCTTCGAGCAGTACTTC. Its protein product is CASSQTPGLSFEQYF.